This is a list of T cell receptor beta chains from one sample in a study of CD8+ T cells in alopecia areata. The data were produced by immunoSEQ multiplex PCR, yet TCRdb's version contains in-frame clones alone and is incomplete. The repertoire includes thousands of clones, roughly two thirds of them detected once, and around 15% sits in the top ten. Sequenced material: skin, taken at week 0. Receptors were obtained from a human donor with alopecia areata. The CDR3 runs from the conserved cysteine through the conserved F or W. A D gene is named only where the DNA matches it firmly. Clone size is shown for a subset of rows, as once, few, many or a class of expanded clone.

j_call clone_size v_call d_call cdr3_nt cdr3_aa
TRBJ2-3 NA TRBV4-2 NA TGTGCCAGCAGCCAAACGACAACAGATACGCAGTATTTT CASSQTTTDTQYF
TRBJ2-1 once TRBV4-3 TRBD1 TGCGCCAGCAGCCAAGATTGGGGGACAGGAACCTACAATGAGCAGTTCTTC CASSQDWGTGTYNEQFF
TRBJ1-5 NA TRBV5-1 NA TGCGCCAGCAGCTTTGCAGGAGGGGATCAGCCCCAGCATTTT CASSFAGGDQPQHF
TRBJ2-1 NA TRBV2 NA TGTGCCAGCAGTGCTACAGGCTACAATGAGCAGTTCTTC CASSATGYNEQFF
TRBJ1-1 NA TRBV30 NA TGTGCCTGGGCCACAGGAGAAGGGAGCACTGAAGCTTTCTTT CAWATGEGSTEAFF
TRBJ2-6 once TRBV6-6 NA TGTGCCAGCAGTTCCTGGGGTTCTGGGGCCAACGTCCTGACTTTC CASSSWGSGANVLTF
TRBJ2-2 NA TRBV6-6 NA TGTGCCAGCAGTAGGGGGGGCAGTAACGTGGAGCTGTTTTTT CASSRGGSNVELFF
TRBJ2-3 NA TRBV7-9 NA TGTGCCAGCAGCCCCCGGGGGCCGGATACGCAGTATTTT CASSPRGPDTQYF
TRBJ1-2 few TRBV29-1 NA TGCAGCGTTGGCTTGGCAGCTTATGGCTACACCTTC CSVGLAAYGYTF
TRBJ2-1 few TRBV11-2 TRBD2 TGTGCCAGCAGCTTAGAGGCGAGACTAGCGGAGAACAATGAGCAGTTCTTC CASSLEARLAENNEQFF
TRBJ2-2 few TRBV7-9 NA TGTGCCAGCAGCTTCGGGTCCGGGGAGCTGTTTTTT CASSFGSGELFF
TRBJ2-7 few TRBV5-1 NA TGCGCCAGCAGCCTCGGACAGTCCTACGAGCAGTACTTC CASSLGQSYEQYF
TRBJ1-1 NA TRBV6-5 NA TGTGCCAGCATCCGGGACGGCATGAACACTGAAGCTTTCTTT CASIRDGMNTEAFF
TRBJ2-1 NA TRBV7-9 TRBD2 TGTGCCAGCAGCTTTAGCGGGAGATGGAATAATGAGCAGTTCTTC CASSFSGRWNNEQFF
TRBJ2-3 few TRBV10-3 TRBD2 TGTGCCATCAGTGAAGGAATAGCGGGGGCTAGCACAGATACGCAGTATTTT CAISEGIAGASTDTQYF
TRBJ1-2 few TRBV4-1 NA TGCGCCAGCAGCCAAGATACTTGGGTCATCGGCTACACCTTC CASSQDTWVIGYTF
TRBJ1-2 NA TRBV19 NA TGTGCCAGTAGTACCGGGACGCTTTACTATGGCTACACCTTC CASSTGTLYYGYTF
TRBJ1-2 NA TRBV4-3 NA TGCGCCAGCAGCCAAGACGTCAGGGGAGGGAGGTATGGCTACACCTTC CASSQDVRGGRYGYTF
TRBJ2-7 NA TRBV13 NA TGTGCCAGCAGCTCAACCTACGAGCAGTACTTC CASSSTYEQYF
TRBJ2-7 NA TRBV7-2 NA TGTGCCAGCAGCTTATTCGGTTTGGGTGAGCAGTACTTC CASSLFGLGEQYF
TRBJ2-5 NA TRBV28 NA TGTGCCAGCAGACGGAGGGGGGAGACCCAGTACTTC CASRRRGETQYF
TRBJ2-7 NA TRBV5-1 NA TGTGCCAGCAGCGTCGACATGACCTACTCCTACGAGCAGTACTTC CASSVDMTYSYEQYF
TRBJ2-3 few TRBV5-4 TRBD1 TGTGCCAGCAGCCTACAGGGGGAAGTCACAGATACGCAGTATTTT CASSLQGEVTDTQYF
TRBJ1-2 NA TRBV9 NA TGTGCCAGCAGCGCCCGGGGGGGTAACTATGGCTACACCTTC CASSARGGNYGYTF
TRBJ1-3 NA TRBV5-1 NA TGCGCCAGCAGCTCCACAGTCTCTGGAAACACCATATATTTT CASSSTVSGNTIYF
TRBJ1-2 NA TRBV7-6 TRBD1 TGTGCCAGCAGCCCAGAACCCCGAATTTGGACAGGGGTAGGCTACACCTTC CASSPEPRIWTGVGYTF
TRBJ2-5 NA TRBV5-4 TRBD2 TGTGCCAGCAGCTATTCGGGACTAGTAAAGGGAGAGACCCAGTACTTC CASSYSGLVKGETQYF
TRBJ2-7 NA TRBV7-9 TRBD1 TGTGCCAGCAGTGGGGACAGGGTGGAGGCTAAAGGGCTCTACGAGCAGTACTTC CASSGDRVEAKGLYEQYF
TRBJ2-7 NA TRBV14 TRBD1 TGTGCCAGCAGCCCCCGTGCCGACAGGGTTGACGGCGAGCAGTACTTC CASSPRADRVDGEQYF
TRBJ2-7 NA TRBV13 NA TGTGCCAGCAGTGAGGGAAGCGCCTACGAGCAGTACTTC CASSEGSAYEQYF
TRBJ2-3 NA TRBV11-1 TRBD2 TGTGCCAGCAGCTCCCCCAGCTTGGGAGGGTACAAAGATACGCAGTATTTT CASSSPSLGGYKDTQYF
TRBJ1-4 NA TRBV4-3 NA TGCGCCAGCAGCCTTTATAGTTCGCGAAAACTGTTTTTT CASSLYSSRKLFF
TRBJ2-1 NA TRBV27 TRBD2 TGTGCCAGCAGTTCCCTGGGTAGCGGGATCGACAATGAGCAGTTCTTC CASSSLGSGIDNEQFF
TRBJ1-1 NA TRBV10-3 NA TGTGCCATCAGCACCTACCCGAACACTGAAGCTTTCTTT CAISTYPNTEAFF
TRBJ1-4 few TRBV28 TRBD1 TGTGCCAGCAGTTTAAGACAGGGGCAGGAAAAACTGTTTTTT CASSLRQGQEKLFF
TRBJ2-2 NA TRBV27 NA TGTGCCAGCAGACTGGGACAATCCAACACCGGGGAGCTGTTTTTT CASRLGQSNTGELFF
TRBJ2-3 NA TRBV27 TRBD2 TGTGCCAGCAGGAGGACGGGAGGGCTACATACGCAGTATTTT CASRRTGGLHTQYF
TRBJ1-5 once TRBV7-2 NA TGTGCCAGCAGCCCCAATTTAGGTAATCAGCCCCAGCATTTT CASSPNLGNQPQHF
TRBJ2-7 few TRBV6-5 TRBD1 TGTGCCAGCAGTTACGTAGGACAGGGGTTCGACGAGCAGTACTTC CASSYVGQGFDEQYF
TRBJ2-3 few TRBV11-2 TRBD2 TGTGCCAGCAGCTTTTTTCCTAGGATAGCGGGGGGTAAAGATACGCAGTATTTT CASSFFPRIAGGKDTQYF